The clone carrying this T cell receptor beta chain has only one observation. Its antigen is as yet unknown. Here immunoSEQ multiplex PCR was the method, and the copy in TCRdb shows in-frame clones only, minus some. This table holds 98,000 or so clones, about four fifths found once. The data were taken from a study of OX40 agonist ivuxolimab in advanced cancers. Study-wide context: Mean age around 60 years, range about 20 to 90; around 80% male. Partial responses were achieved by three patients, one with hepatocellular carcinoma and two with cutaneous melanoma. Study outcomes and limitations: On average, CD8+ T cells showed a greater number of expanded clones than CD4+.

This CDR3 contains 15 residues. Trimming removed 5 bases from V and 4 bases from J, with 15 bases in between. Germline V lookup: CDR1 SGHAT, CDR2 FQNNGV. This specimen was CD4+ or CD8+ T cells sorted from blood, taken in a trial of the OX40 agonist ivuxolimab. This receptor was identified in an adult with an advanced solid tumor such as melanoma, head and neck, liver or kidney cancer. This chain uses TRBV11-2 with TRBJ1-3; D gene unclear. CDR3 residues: CASSQDLNRGNTIYF. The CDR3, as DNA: TGTGCCAGCAGCCAAGATCTGAACCGGGGAAACACCATATATTTT.